These 18 T cell receptor beta chains were sequenced from one sample in a study of graft-versus-host responses after intestinal transplantation (dated by TCRdb to the early 2020s). The library was produced with the immunoSEQ multiplex PCR assay. Imported from immuneACCESS, the table was reduced by TCRdb to in-frame sequences with V and J called. These copies leave out some clones; in studies compared against another copy, an unresolved V gene accounts for under half, and the cause of the remainder is not known. In all, the sample holds 15,000 to 20,000 clones, and about two fifths of those were seen once. The top ten clones comprise 3.5% to 4.5% of the sample. Read against the paper, the sample's time point label means: cells obtained before transplantation from donor or recipient. In mixed lymphocyte reactions, some 200,000 CFSE-labeled pre-transplant responders were plated with some 200,000 irradiated violet-dye-labeled stimulators and cultured for 5 to 6 days.

The source material was alloreactive CD8+ T cells from a mixed lymphocyte reaction culture, sampled before intestinal transplant. The cell subset or site label of this sample denotes: CFSE-low proliferating T cells sorted from roughly 6-day pre-transplant mixed lymphocyte reaction (GvH or HvG direction). These receptors were obtained from a human patient who received an intestinal transplant.

The DNA of the CDR3 is TGTGCCTTTAACGAGGGGGGCAATCAGCCCCAGCATTTT. This sequence encodes CAFNEGGNQPQHF. This chain joins TRBV30 and TRBJ1-5, with D perhaps TRBD1 (6 bases). Germline loops: CDR1 GTSNPN, CDR2 SVGIG (reference sequence). CDR3 size: 13 residues. V was shortened by 7 bases and J by 2 bases, with 12 bases between the two germline ends.

V gene TRBV29-1 combines with J gene TRBJ1-4; D is unclear. The germline V and J ends were trimmed by 1 base and 8 bases, with 17 bases remaining between them. This CDR3 has 15 residues. CDR1 is SQVTM and CDR2 is ANQGSEA in the germline V gene. In DNA form, the CDR3 reads TGCAGCGTTGAAGTAATGTGCTTGGCCGGCGAAAAACTGTTTTTT. Translation: CSVEVMCLAGEKLFF.

CDR3 region: CASSPTGWGQPQHF. The CDR3 DNA follows: TGTGCCAGCTCACCGACGGGATGGGGTCAGCCCCAGCATTTT. The chain carries TRBV18 and TRBJ1-5; the D is unclear. The V gene lost 3 bases and the J gene lost 6 bases, with 12 bases spanning the gap. CDR3 length equals 14 residues. Germline lookup yields CDR1 KGHSH and CDR2 LQKENI.

The chain uses TRBV27 and TRBJ2-7; 9 bases are shared with TRBD1. Germline V gene sequence: CDR1 MNHEY, CDR2 SMNVEV (reference sequence). This CDR3 spans 16 amino acids. With 0 bases clipped from V and 0 bases from J, the junction kept 3 bases outside the gene matches. CDR3 nucleotide sequence: TGTGCCAGCAGTTTATCGGGACAGGGACACTCCTACGAGCAGTACTTC. This translates into CASSLSGQGHSYEQYF.

In this sample, this clone turned up a few times. The chain is built from TRBV5-6 and TRBJ2-7; possibly TRBD1 or TRBD2 for D (6 bases each). Trimming shortened V by 1 base and J by 4 bases, and 12 bases separated the two germline ends. The germline V gene encodes CDR1 SGHDT and CDR2 YYEEEE. This CDR3 comprises 14 residues. CDR3 nucleotides: TGTGCCAGCAGCTTGTTTCGGGGGCTTTACGAGCAGTACTTC. Encoded protein: CASSLFRGLYEQYF.

This clone was counted a few times. The chain joins TRBV29-1 to TRBJ2-5; D perhaps matches TRBD1 (6 bases). Germline V gene sequence: CDR1 SQVTM, CDR2 ANQGSEA. CDR3 length: 15 amino acids. V lost 0 bases and J lost 2, with 13 bases in between. The CDR3 spells CSVEDMKTGQETQYF. CDR3 nucleotides: TGCAGCGTTGAAGATATGAAGACAGGTCAAGAGACCCAGTACTTC.

The CDR3 DNA is TGTGCCAGCAGTACGAGAGTGCTACACGTGTTAGACGAGCAGTACTTC. Its translation: CASSTRVLHVLDEQYF. This chain uses TRBV21-1 with TRBJ2-7. TRBV21-1 is shown as a pseudogene. The CDR3 extends over 16 amino acids.

The chain links TRBV25-1 to TRBJ1-6, with a weak D call TRBD1 (6 bases). V was pared by 4 bases and J by 7 bases, with 17 bases between. The CDR3 extends over 16 amino acids. Germline assignment: CDR1 MGHDK and CDR2 SYGVNS. The CDR3 DNA is TGTGCCAGCAGTGTAGGGAACAGGGACTGGAATTCACCCCTCCACTTT. Translation gives CASSVGNRDWNSPLHF. Together with reference TRBV25-1 and TRBJ1-6, the CDR3 gives the full variable domain: EADIYQTPRYLVIGTGKKITLECSQTMGHDKMYWYQQDPGMELHLIHYSYGVNSTEKGDLSSESTVSRIRTEHFPLTLESARPSHTSQYLCASSVGNRDWNSPLHFGNGTRLTVT.

The chain recombines TRBV4-1 with TRBJ2-5, with 8 positions matching TRBD2. V lost 1 base to trimming and J lost 7 bases; unmatched junction nucleotides: 11. Germline V CDR1 and CDR2: MGHRA, YSYEKL. The CDR3 totals 16 residues. The CDR3, as DNA: TGCGCCAGCAGCCAAGCAGACTGGACTAGCCCGGGGACCCAGTACTTC. Protein product: CASSQADWTSPGTQYF.

V and J are TRBV21-1 and TRBJ2-6. TRBV21-1 is a listed pseudogene. This CDR3 has 17 residues. Here the CDR3 reads CASSKVTRPSGANVLTF. CDR3 nucleotide sequence: TGTGCCAGCAGCAAAGTCACGCGACCTTCTGGGGCCAACGTCCTGACTTTC.

The genes are TRBV27 and TRBJ2-1, with no clear D. The germline V gene encodes CDR1 MNHEY and CDR2 SMNVEV (reference sequence). V dropped 7 bases and J dropped 7 bases, with 8 bases sitting between them. This CDR3 contains 11 residues. The CDR3 DNA reads TGTGCCAGCAATATAGGGAATGAGCAGTTCTTC. It encodes CASNIGNEQFF.

The V call is TRBV15, the J call TRBJ2-1; 8 bases match TRBD1. V lost 2 bases and J lost 4; bases outside the gene matches: 7. The germline V gene has CDR1 LNHNV and CDR2 YYDKDF (reference sequence). The CDR3 is 16 amino acids. This CDR3 is CATSRSGTGIYNEQFF. The CDR3 nucleotides are TGTGCCACCAGCAGATCCGGGACAGGTATTTACAATGAGCAGTTCTTC. The complete variable domain, with remaining parts taken from reference TRBV15 and TRBJ2-1, reads DAMVIQNPRYQVTQFGKPVTLSCSQTLNHNVMYWYQQKSSQAPKLLFHYYDKDFNNEADTPDNFQSRRPNTSFCFLDIRSPGLGDTAMYLCATSRSGTGIYNEQFFGPGTRLTVL.

This clone was seen a handful of times. The chain carries TRBV27 and TRBJ1-2; D uncertain. In germline, CDR1 is MNHEY, CDR2 SMNVEV (reference sequence). V dropped 4 bases and J dropped 7 bases, with 13 bases sitting between them. This CDR3 spans 13 amino acids. CDR3 nucleotides: TGTGCCAGCAGTTACGGTCTAGGGAGTGGCTACACCTTC. Protein product: CASSYGLGSGYTF.

The chain has TRBV7-9 and TRBJ2-5, with 13 bases aligning to TRBD2. The DNA end is more similar to TRBJ2-7, so the J call may be wrong. Germline values: CDR1 SEHNR, CDR2 FQNEAQ (reference sequence). The CDR3 extends over 17 amino acids. CDR3 nucleotide sequence: TGTGCCAGCAGCTCCCCCTCCAGGACTAGCGGGAGTTACGAGCAGTACTTC. It codes for CASSSPSRTSGSYEQYF.

CDR3 residues: CASSQALNTEAFF. CDR3 bases: TGTGCCAGCAGCCAAGCATTAAACACTGAAGCTTTCTTT. The V and J genes are TRBV13 and TRBJ1-1; no clear D gene. This CDR3 contains 13 residues. Looked up from germline, CDR1 is PRHDT and CDR2 is FYEKMQ (reference sequence). V lost 5 bases and J 2 bases, leaving 9 bases between the germline ends.

V is TRBV28 and J is TRBJ1-2; possibly TRBD1 for D (5 bases). The CDR3 spans 14 residues. Per the germline V gene, CDR1 is MDHEN and CDR2 is SYDVKM. V lost 3 bases, J lost 5 bases, and 13 bases lay in between. CDR3 nucleotides: TGTGCCAGCAGTTTTGGGGGAGAAGGGTATGGCTACACCTTC. This gives the protein CASSFGGEGYGYTF.

This chain uses TRBV1 with TRBJ2-7. TRBV1 is assigned pseudogene status. The CDR3 loop spans 11 amino acids. CDR3 sequence: CTSSQVPEQYF. The CDR3, as DNA: TGCACCAGCAGCCAAGTCCCCGAGCAGTACTTC.

This clone was seen a handful of times. The V call is TRBV19, the J call TRBJ2-1; TRBD1 might be the D (6 bases). Trimming took off 6 bases at V and 8 bases at J, with 17 bases between the two ends. Per the germline V gene, CDR1 is LNHDA and CDR2 is SQIVND (reference sequence). The CDR3 totals 14 residues. This CDR3 is CASSLRDMRHEQFF. The CDR3 DNA reads TGTGCCAGTAGCCTCCGGGACATGAGGCATGAGCAGTTCTTC.